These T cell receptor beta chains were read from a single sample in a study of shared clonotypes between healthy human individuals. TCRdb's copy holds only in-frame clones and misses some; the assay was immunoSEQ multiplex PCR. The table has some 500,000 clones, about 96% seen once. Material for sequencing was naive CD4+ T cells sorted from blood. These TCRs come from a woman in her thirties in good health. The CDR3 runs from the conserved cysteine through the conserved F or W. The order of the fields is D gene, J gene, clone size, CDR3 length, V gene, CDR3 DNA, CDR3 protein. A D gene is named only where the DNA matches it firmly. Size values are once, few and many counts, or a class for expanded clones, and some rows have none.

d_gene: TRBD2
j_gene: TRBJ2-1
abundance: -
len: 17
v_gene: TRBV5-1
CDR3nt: TGCGCCAGCAGCCAGGGACTAGCGCCTGCTGGTTACAATGAGCAGTTCTTC
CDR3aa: CASSQGLAPAGYNEQFF

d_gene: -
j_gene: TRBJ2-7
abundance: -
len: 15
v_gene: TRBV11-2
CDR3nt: TGTGCCAGCAGCGGAATTACAGGGCGGCCCTACGAGCAGTACTTC
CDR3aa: CASSGITGRPYEQYF

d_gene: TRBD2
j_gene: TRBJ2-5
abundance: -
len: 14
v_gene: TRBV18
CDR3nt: TGTGCCAGCTCACTCACGGGGGAGGGAGAGACCCAGTACTTC
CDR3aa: CASSLTGEGETQYF

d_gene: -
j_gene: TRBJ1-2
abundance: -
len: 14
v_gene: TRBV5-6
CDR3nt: TGTGCCAGCAGCTTAAGTGGAGTTTACTATGGCTACACCTTC
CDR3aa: CASSLSGVYYGYTF

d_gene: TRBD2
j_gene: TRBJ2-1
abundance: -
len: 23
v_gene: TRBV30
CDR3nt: TGTGCCTGGAGTGTACGGTTGGGGGATTACAGGGGGCGCGGACTAGCGGGGCCTAATGAGCAGTTCTTC
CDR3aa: CAWSVRLGDYRGRGLAGPNEQFF

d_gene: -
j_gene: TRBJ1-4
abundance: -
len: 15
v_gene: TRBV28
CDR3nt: TGTGCCAGCAGTTCCGGCGGGGTGGCTAATGAAAAACTGTTTTTT
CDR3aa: CASSSGGVANEKLFF

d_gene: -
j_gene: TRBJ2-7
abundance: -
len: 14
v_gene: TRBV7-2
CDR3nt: TGTGCCAGCAGCTTACGTGGGAGCGGCTACGAGCAGTACTTC
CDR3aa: CASSLRGSGYEQYF

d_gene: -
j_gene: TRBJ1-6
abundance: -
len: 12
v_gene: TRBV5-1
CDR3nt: TGCGCCAGCAGCTTTTCGGGTTCACCCCTCCACTTT
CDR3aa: CASSFSGSPLHF

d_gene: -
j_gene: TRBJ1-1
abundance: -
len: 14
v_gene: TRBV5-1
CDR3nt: TGCGCCAGCAGCGAAGACGGCGCTAACACTGAAGCTTTCTTT
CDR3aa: CASSEDGANTEAFF

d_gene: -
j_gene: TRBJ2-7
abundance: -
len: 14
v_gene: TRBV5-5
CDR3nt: TGTGCCAGCAGCTTTTTGGGCGTCTCCTACGAGCAGTACTTC
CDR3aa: CASSFLGVSYEQYF

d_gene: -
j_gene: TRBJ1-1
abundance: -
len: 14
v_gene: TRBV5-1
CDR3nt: TGCGCCAGCAGCTTGTTTTCTATGAACACTGAAGCTTTCTTT
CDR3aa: CASSLFSMNTEAFF

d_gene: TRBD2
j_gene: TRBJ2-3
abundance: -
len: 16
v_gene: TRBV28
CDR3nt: TGTGCCAGCAGTCGAGAACTAGCGGGAGGGGCAGATACGCAGTATTTT
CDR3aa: CASSRELAGGADTQYF

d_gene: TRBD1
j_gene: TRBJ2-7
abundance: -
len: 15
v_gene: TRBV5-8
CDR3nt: TGTGCCAGCAGCTTGTGGCAGGGGGCTATCTACGAGCAGTACTTC
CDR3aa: CASSLWQGAIYEQYF

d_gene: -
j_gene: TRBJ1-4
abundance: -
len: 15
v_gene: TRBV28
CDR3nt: TGTGCCAGCCTCCCACGCGGGGAAACTAATGAAAAACTGTTTTTT
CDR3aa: CASLPRGETNEKLFF

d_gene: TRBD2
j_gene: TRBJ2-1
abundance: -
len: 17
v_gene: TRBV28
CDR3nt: TGTGCCAGCAGGATGGGTATCCTAGCGGGAGGGGTCAATGAGCAGTTCTTC
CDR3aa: CASRMGILAGGVNEQFF

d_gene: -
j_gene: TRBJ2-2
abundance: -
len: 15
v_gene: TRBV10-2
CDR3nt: TGCGCCAGCAAGGTCGGGGTTTCGGGCACCGGGGAGCTGTTTTTT
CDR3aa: CASKVGVSGTGELFF

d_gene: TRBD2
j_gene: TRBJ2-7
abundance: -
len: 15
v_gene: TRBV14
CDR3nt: TGTGCCAGCAGCCTTCTAGCGGGGCCCTCCTACGAGCAGTACTTC
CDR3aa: CASSLLAGPSYEQYF

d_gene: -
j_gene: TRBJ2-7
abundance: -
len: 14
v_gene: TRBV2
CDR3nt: TGTGCCAGCAGTGAACAGGGCCCCGTCTACGAGCAGTACTTC
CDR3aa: CASSEQGPVYEQYF

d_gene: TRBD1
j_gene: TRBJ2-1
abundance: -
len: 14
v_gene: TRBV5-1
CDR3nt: TGCGCCAGCAGCTCGGGACAGGGCTTCGTTGAGCAGTTCTTC
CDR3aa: CASSSGQGFVEQFF

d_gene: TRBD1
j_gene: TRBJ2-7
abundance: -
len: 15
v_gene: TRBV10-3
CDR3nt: TGTGCCATCAGGGGAACTGGGACAGGGATTTACGAGCAGTACTTC
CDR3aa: CAIRGTGTGIYEQYF

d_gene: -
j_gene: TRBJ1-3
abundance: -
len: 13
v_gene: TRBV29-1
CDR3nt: TGCAGCGTTGAGCCAGACTCTGGAAACACCATATATTTT
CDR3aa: CSVEPDSGNTIYF

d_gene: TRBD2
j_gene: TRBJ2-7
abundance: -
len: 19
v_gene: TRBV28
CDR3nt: TGTGCCAGCAGTTCCGTCCCGGGACTAGCGGGAGGTCTCGGCTACGAGCAGTACTTC
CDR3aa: CASSSVPGLAGGLGYEQYF

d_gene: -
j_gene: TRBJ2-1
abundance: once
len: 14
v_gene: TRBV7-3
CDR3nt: TGTGCCAGCAGCTTAACGGAACCGGGACACGAGCAGTTCTTC
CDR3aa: CASSLTEPGHEQFF

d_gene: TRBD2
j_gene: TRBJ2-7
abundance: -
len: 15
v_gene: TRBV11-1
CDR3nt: TGTGCCAGCAGCTCGGGACTAGCAGAAACCTACGAGCAGTACTTC
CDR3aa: CASSSGLAETYEQYF

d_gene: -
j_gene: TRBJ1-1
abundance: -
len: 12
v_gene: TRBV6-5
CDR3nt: TGTGCCAGCAGCGCGATGAACACTGAAGCTTTCTTT
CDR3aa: CASSAMNTEAFF

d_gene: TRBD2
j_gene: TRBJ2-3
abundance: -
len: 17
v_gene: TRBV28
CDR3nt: TGTGCCAGCAGTTTACAGGGTGCAGCGGGAGCGCAAAATACGCAGTATTTT
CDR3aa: CASSLQGAAGAQNTQYF

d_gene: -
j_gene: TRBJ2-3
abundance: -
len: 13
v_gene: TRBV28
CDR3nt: TGTGCCAGCAGACCAAGTGCCGTAGATACGCAGTATTTT
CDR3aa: CASRPSAVDTQYF

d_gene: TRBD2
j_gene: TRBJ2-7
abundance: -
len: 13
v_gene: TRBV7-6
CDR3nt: TGTGCCAGCAGCAGCGGGACTAGTAACGAGCAGTACTTC
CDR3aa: CASSSGTSNEQYF

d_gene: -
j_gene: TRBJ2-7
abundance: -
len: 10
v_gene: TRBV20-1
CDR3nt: TGCAGTGCCGGGGACGTCGAGCAGTACTTC
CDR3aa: CSAGDVEQYF

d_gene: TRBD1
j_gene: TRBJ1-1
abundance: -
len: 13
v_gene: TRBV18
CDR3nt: TGTGCCAGCTCACCAACGGGACAGGATGAAGCTTTCTTT
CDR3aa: CASSPTGQDEAFF

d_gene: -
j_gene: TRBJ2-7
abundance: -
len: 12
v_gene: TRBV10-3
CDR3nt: TGTGCCACACAACGGGTTTCCTACGAGCAGTACTTC
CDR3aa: CATQRVSYEQYF

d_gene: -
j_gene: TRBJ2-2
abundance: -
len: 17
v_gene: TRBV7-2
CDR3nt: TGTGCCAGCAGCTTCGCGTCCCCAGCTACGAACACCGGGGAGCTGTTTTTT
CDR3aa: CASSFASPATNTGELFF

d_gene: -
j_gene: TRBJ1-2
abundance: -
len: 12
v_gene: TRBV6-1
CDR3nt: TGTGCCAGTTCCCGCGACCTGGGAGGCTACACCTTC
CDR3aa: CASSRDLGGYTF

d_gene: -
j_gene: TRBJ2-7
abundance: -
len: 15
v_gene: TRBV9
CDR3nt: TGTGCCAGCAGCGTAGATCCGGGGAGCTCCTACGAGCAGTACTTC
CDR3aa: CASSVDPGSSYEQYF

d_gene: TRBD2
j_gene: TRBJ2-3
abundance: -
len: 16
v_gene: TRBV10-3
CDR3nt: TGTGCCATCAGTGGGGTGACTAGCGGAGGCACAGATACGCAGTATTTT
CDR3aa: CAISGVTSGGTDTQYF

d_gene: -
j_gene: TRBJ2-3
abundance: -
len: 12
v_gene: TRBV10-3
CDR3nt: TGTGCCATCAGTGGGTTACGCGATACGCAGTATTTT
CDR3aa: CAISGLRDTQYF

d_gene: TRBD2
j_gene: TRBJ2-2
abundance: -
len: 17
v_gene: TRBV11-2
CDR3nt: TGTGCCAGCAGCTACCCAAGCGGGAGGGCTAACACCGGGGAGCTGTTTTTT
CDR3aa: CASSYPSGRANTGELFF

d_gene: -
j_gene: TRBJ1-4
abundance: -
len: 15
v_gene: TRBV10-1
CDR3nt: TGCGCCAGCAGCCCCGGACAGATAACTAATGAAAAACTGTTTTTT
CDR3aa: CASSPGQITNEKLFF

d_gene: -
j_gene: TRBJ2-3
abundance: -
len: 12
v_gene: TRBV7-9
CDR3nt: TGTGCCAGTAGCTTAGATATAGATACGCAGTATTTT
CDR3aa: CASSLDIDTQYF

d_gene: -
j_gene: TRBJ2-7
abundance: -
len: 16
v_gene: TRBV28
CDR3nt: TGTGCCAGCAGTTTCTCTCTCCTAGCGAGAACCTACGAGCAGTACTTC
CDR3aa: CASSFSLLARTYEQYF

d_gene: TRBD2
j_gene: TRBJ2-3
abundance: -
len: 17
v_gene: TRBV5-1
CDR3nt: TGCGCCAGCAGCTTTACGGGACTAGCGGGAGGAGTTGATACGCAGTATTTT
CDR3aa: CASSFTGLAGGVDTQYF

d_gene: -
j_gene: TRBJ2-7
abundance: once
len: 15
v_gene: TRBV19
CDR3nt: TGTGCCAGTAGTATAAAAAGGGGCCTTGCCTACGAGCAGTACTTC
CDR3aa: CASSIKRGLAYEQYF

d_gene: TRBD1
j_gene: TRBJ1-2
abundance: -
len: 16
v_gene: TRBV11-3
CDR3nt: TGTGCCAGCAGCTCGGAATACGGGACAGGGCAGTATGGCTACACCTTC
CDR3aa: CASSSEYGTGQYGYTF

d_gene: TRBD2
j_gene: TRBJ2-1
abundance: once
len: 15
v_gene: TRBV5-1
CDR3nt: TGCGCCAGCAGCGGAATAGCGGGAGGCCACAATGAGCAGTTCTTC
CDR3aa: CASSGIAGGHNEQFF

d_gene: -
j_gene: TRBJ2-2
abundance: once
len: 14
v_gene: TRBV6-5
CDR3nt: TGTGCCAGCAGTGAAGACAGAAACACCGGGGAGCTGTTTTTT
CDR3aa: CASSEDRNTGELFF

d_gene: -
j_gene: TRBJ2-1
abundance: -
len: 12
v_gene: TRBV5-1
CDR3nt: TGCGCCAGCAGCCTCAACATGGGTGAGCAGTTCTTC
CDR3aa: CASSLNMGEQFF

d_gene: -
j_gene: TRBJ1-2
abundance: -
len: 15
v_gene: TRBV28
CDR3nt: TGTGCCAGCAGTTTTAGAGGCAACAGAAACTATGGCTACACCTTC
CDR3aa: CASSFRGNRNYGYTF

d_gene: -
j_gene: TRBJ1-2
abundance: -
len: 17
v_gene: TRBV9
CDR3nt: TGTGCCAGCAGCGGACGCGGGGGGCGTTCTTCGGTCTATGGCTACACCTTC
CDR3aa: CASSGRGGRSSVYGYTF

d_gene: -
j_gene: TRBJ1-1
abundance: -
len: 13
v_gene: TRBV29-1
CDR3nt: TGCAGCGTTGATAAGGGACTGAACACTGAAGCTTTCTTT
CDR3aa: CSVDKGLNTEAFF

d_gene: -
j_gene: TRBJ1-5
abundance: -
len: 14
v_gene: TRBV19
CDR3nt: TGTGCCAGTACGTCGCCAGGTAAAAATCAGCCCCAGCATTTT
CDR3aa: CASTSPGKNQPQHF

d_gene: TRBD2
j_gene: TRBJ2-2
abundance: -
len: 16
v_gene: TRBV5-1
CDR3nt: TGCGCCAGCAGCTGGTTGGTAGCGGGAACCGGCGGGGAGCTGTTTTTT
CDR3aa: CASSWLVAGTGGELFF

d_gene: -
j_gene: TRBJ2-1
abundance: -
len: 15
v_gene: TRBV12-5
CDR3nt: TGTGCTAGTGGTTTGACGGGAGCAAGTTTAAATGAGCAGTTCTTC
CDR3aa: CASGLTGASLNEQFF